These 21 T cell receptor beta chains were all obtained from the same sample, sequenced in a study of shared clonotypes between healthy human individuals (TCRdb year 2020). Library construction relied on the immunoSEQ multiplex PCR assay. Imported from immuneACCESS, the table was reduced by TCRdb to in-frame sequences with V and J called. These copies leave out some clones; in studies compared against another copy, an unresolved V gene accounts for under half, and the cause of the remainder is not known. A total of around 550,000 clones appear in this sample, around 95% of them only once. The biggest ten clones account for approximately 0.12% of the sample. CD8 naive samples consisted of CD45RO-negative cells that were positively selected for CCR7, yielding a CD45RA+CCR7+ population without TemRA cells. Sequenced sample: naive CD8+ T cells sorted from blood. Reading the label with the study, this specimen's cell subset or site is: CD45RA+CCR7+. The source is a woman aged 30 to 39 in good health.

The rearrangement joins TRBV10-1 to TRBJ2-5; D may correspond to TRBD1 or TRBD2 (5 bases each). The CDR3 spans 14 residues. V was shortened by 6 bases and J by 5 bases, with 16 bases between the two germline ends. Germline CDR1 reads WNHNN; CDR2 reads SYGVQD (reference sequence). The chain's CDR3 is CASSPEGFGETQYF. The DNA of the CDR3 is TGCGCCAGCAGCCCCGAGGGGTTTGGGGAGACCCAGTACTTC.

V is TRBV25-1 and J is TRBJ1-3; D gene ambiguous. Germline lookup yields CDR1 MGHDK and CDR2 SYGVNS. The CDR3 covers 13 residues. Trimming stripped 2 bases from V and 4 bases from J, with 6 bases between. The DNA of the CDR3 is TGTGCCAGCAGTGAAAGGGAGGGAAACACCATATATTTT. It yields the protein CASSEREGNTIYF. Using reference TRBV25-1 and TRBJ1-3 for the parts outside the CDR3, the full variable domain is EADIYQTPRYLVIGTGKKITLECSQTMGHDKMYWYQQDPGMELHLIHYSYGVNSTEKGDLSSESTVSRIRTEHFPLTLESARPSHTSQYLCASSEREGNTIYFGEGSWLTVV.

The CDR3, as DNA: TGTGCCAGCAGCCGGGGCTTTTATAATTCACCCCTCCACTTT. Amino acids: CASSRGFYNSPLHF. This chain uses TRBV7-2 with TRBJ1-6; a possible D gene is TRBD1 (5 bases). Germline loops: CDR1 SGHTA, CDR2 FQGNSA. The CDR3 sequence is 14 residues long. V shed 5 bases and J shed 4 bases, with 9 bases lying between them.

The rearrangement links TRBV6-5 to TRBJ1-6; unclear D gene. The V and J ends lost 6 bases and 0 bases respectively, with 9 bases between them. The CDR3 has 15 residues. CDR1 and CDR2 (germline): MNHEY, SVGAGI. CDR3 loop: CASSPRSSYNSPLHF. The CDR3 DNA reads as TGTGCCAGCAGCCCCAGGAGCTCCTATAATTCACCCCTCCACTTT.

Regarding this clone: The sample contains more than one DNA sequence encoding this CDR3. The chain recombines TRBV27 with TRBJ2-7, with 13 bases matching TRBD2. The CDR3 is 15 residues long. The V segment lost 5 bases and the J segment 4 bases; nucleotides outside the gene matches: 5. Germline assignment: CDR1 MNHEY and CDR2 SMNVEV (reference sequence). This CDR3 is CASSPGTSGTYEQYF. The DNA of the CDR3 is TGTGCCAGCAGTCCGGGGACTAGCGGGACGTACGAGCAGTACTTC.

This rearrangement joins TRBV28 to TRBJ2-4; no clear D gene. Germline V lookup: CDR1 MDHEN, CDR2 SYDVKM. There are 16 residues in the CDR3. Between the trimmed V and J ends, which lost 4 bases and 0 bases, there was a span of 13 bases. The CDR3 here is CASSSYDELAKNIQYF. Written as DNA, the CDR3 is TGTGCCAGCAGTTCCTACGACGAGCTAGCCAAAAACATTCAGTACTTC.

The rearrangement uses TRBV28 and TRBJ2-1; D unresolved. The germline V gene encodes CDR1 MDHEN and CDR2 SYDVKM. This CDR3 spans 13 amino acids. V was pared by 6 bases and J by 12 bases, with 18 bases between. Written as DNA, the CDR3 is TGTGCCAGCAGCCCGGACGGACGCAGACGGCAGTTCTTC. Residues: CASSPDGRRRQFF.

The genes are TRBV6-1 and TRBJ1-1, with 7 bases fitting TRBD1. The J segment lost 5 bases and the V segment lost 6 bases, leaving 6 bases of the junction unmatched. There are 13 residues in the CDR3. Germline CDR1 and CDR2: MNHNS and SASEGT. The CDR3 region is CASSPRQGTEAFF. In DNA, the CDR3 is TGTGCCAGCAGCCCACGACAGGGAACTGAAGCTTTCTTT.

The CDR3 region is CSVVRTGSTDTQYF. CDR3 nucleotides: TGCAGCGTAGTACGGACAGGCAGCACAGATACGCAGTATTTT. V usage is TRBV29-1 and J usage is TRBJ2-3; TRBD1 matches at 7 bases. The V and J ends lost 6 bases and 0 bases, in that order; junction bases with no gene match: 6. Per germline, CDR1 SQVTM and CDR2 ANQGSEA. CDR3 length equals 14 residues.

The chain carries TRBV28 and TRBJ1-4; no reliable D call. The germline CDR1 and CDR2 sequences are MDHEN and SYDVKM. The V and J ends lost 7 bases and 1 base respectively, with 16 bases between them. This CDR3 has 16 amino acids. CDR3 sequence reads: CASKKSRALTNEKLFF. The CDR3 bases are TGTGCCAGCAAAAAAAGTAGGGCGCTAACTAATGAAAAACTGTTTTTT.

The genes are TRBV19 and TRBJ1-2; TRBD1 matches 8 bases. Trimming cost V 5 bases and J 5 bases; bases outside gene matches: 7. This CDR3 has 14 amino acids. Germline loops: CDR1 LNHDA, CDR2 SQIVND (reference sequence). CDR3 region: CASSSSQGVYGYTF. CDR3 sequence (DNA): TGTGCCAGTAGTTCGTCACAGGGGGTTTATGGCTACACCTTC.

This chain connects TRBV5-1 to TRBJ2-7, with unresolved D. The CDR3 covers 14 residues. Germline V lookup: CDR1 SGHRS, CDR2 YFSETQ. V lost 4 bases to trimming and J lost 2 bases, with 13 bases between them. DNA of the CDR3: TGCGCCAGCAGCCATACGACGGTCCCCTACGAGCAGTACTTC. Its protein product is CASSHTTVPYEQYF.

The V and J genes are TRBV19 and TRBJ1-1; no clear D gene. V was shortened by 8 bases and J by 5 bases, with 12 bases between the two germline ends. CDR1 is LNHDA, CDR2 SQIVND, per germline (reference sequence). The CDR3 loop spans 12 amino acids. The CDR3 DNA reads as TGTGCCAGTCGGGGTTTGTGGACTGAAGCTTTCTTT. Its translation is CASRGLWTEAFF.

V usage is TRBV19 and J usage is TRBJ2-7; 10 bases line up with TRBD2. Germline V gene sequence: CDR1 LNHDA, CDR2 SQIVND (reference sequence). This CDR3 is 15 amino acids long. J lost 3 bases, V lost 2 bases, and 4 bases had no gene match. CDR3 in amino acids: CASSISSGSRYEQYF. In DNA, the CDR3 is TGTGCCAGTAGTATATCTAGCGGGAGCCGCTACGAGCAGTACTTC.

The chain uses TRBV13 and TRBJ1-4; D might be TRBD1 (6 bases). In germline, CDR1 is PRHDT, CDR2 FYEKMQ (reference sequence). V was clipped by 5 bases and J by 1 base, with 8 bases between them. The CDR3 runs 14 residues. Here the CDR3 DNA reads TGTGCCAGCAGCCTCAGGGGAACTAATGAAAAACTGTTTTTT. Translating it yields CASSLRGTNEKLFF.

On this clone: Other DNA sequences of this sample code for an identical CDR3. The V gene is TRBV7-9, the J gene TRBJ2-7; 8 bases match TRBD1. In germline, CDR1 is SEHNR, CDR2 FQNEAQ (reference sequence). V was clipped by 4 bases and J by 2 bases; unmatched bases: 4. This CDR3 region has 14 residues. CDR3 protein: CASSSRDRTYEQYF. CDR3 bases: TGTGCCAGCAGCTCCCGGGACAGGACCTACGAGCAGTACTTC.

The V gene is TRBV5-4, the J gene TRBJ2-7; tentative D call: TRBD2 (6 bases). Per the germline V gene, CDR1 is SGHNT and CDR2 is YYREEE (reference sequence). The CDR3 runs 16 residues. V was pared by 1 base and J by 3 bases, with 17 bases between. For the CDR3, the DNA is TGTGCCAGCAGCTTGAGGGACTCATCAAATATCTACGAGCAGTACTTC. Translation: CASSLRDSSNIYEQYF.

The chain uses TRBV29-1 and TRBJ2-1; 13 bases align to TRBD2. The V segment lost 8 bases and the J segment 7 bases; nucleotides outside the gene matches: 5. The CDR3 spans 13 residues. The germline V gene encodes CDR1 SQVTM and CDR2 ANQGSEA. The CDR3 DNA reads TGCAGCTCGTCGACTAGCGGGAGGAATGAGCAGTTCTTC. Encoded protein: CSSSTSGRNEQFF.

The DNA for the CDR3 is TGCGCCAGCAGCCAAGATCGGAGGAGCGGGACGTATCACGGGGAGCTGTTTTTT. Amino acid sequence: CASSQDRRSGTYHGELFF. V gene TRBV4-1 combines with J gene TRBJ2-2, with 7 bases identical to TRBD2. Unmatched junction bases numbered 14, after V lost 0 bases and J lost 7 bases. The CDR3 totals 18 residues. Germline V gives CDR1 MGHRA, CDR2 YSYEKL.

The chain combines TRBV27 with TRBJ2-7, with D perhaps TRBD1 (6 bases). This CDR3 is built from 14 residues. The ends were cut back, 5 bases at V and 3 bases at J, with 14 bases in the middle. CDR1 and CDR2 from the germline V gene are MNHEY and SMNVEV (reference sequence). The CDR3 DNA is TGTGCCAGCAGTGAAAGGGACACTTACTACGAGCAGTACTTC. Translated, it gives CASSERDTYYEQYF.

Only a few counts were recorded for this clone. This chain links TRBV28 with TRBJ1-2, with D possibly TRBD1 on 5 matching bases. This CDR3 comprises 17 residues. Germline CDR1 reads MDHEN; CDR2 reads SYDVKM. V was trimmed by 3 bases and J by 2 bases, leaving 19 bases between them. The CDR3 nucleotides read TGTGCCAGCAGTTTCCCGGTGGGGCAGGACGTGAACTATGGCTACACCTTC. Amino acids: CASSFPVGQDVNYGYTF.